This T cell receptor (beta chain) was retrieved from a study of shared clonotypes between healthy human individuals. The overall study: Donors, aged 18 to 49, were a couple of women and a few men. Every donor yielded three CD4 naive, three CD4 memory, two CD8 naive and one CD8 memory plate.

V was clipped by 6 bases and J by 1 base; unmatched bases: 4. Germline values: CDR1 MDHEN, CDR2 SYDVKM. This CDR3 contains 14 residues. Assay used: immunoSEQ multiplex PCR; TCRdb lists only in-frame clones, some missing. This table holds about 2,100,000 clones, about 92% found once. Naive CD8 populations comprised CD45RO-negative cells positively selected for CCR7, excluding terminally differentiated effector memory CD45RA+ cells. Turning to this clone: This sample includes further DNA sequences coding for the same CDR3.

This chain links TRBV28 with TRBJ1-1, with 8 bases identical to TRBD1. Sequenced material: naive CD8+ T cells from PBMCs. This TCR came from a man aged 18 to 29 in good health. Some clones in this sample may be carry-over from other donors' samples. In DNA form, the CDR3 reads TGTGCCAGCAGCCCTGGGACAGGGAACACTGAAGCTTTCTTT. Its protein product is CASSPGTGNTEAFF.